This T cell receptor (beta chain) stems from a study of beta chain features in type 1 diabetes. Overall study findings and caveats: Researchers report that Type 1 diabetes patients had moderately but significantly shorter TCRB CDR3s across all four CD4+ subsets. Patients' naive, central memory and Treg TCRB repertoires seemed closer to one another than those of healthy donors.

The CDR3 is made up of 16 amino acids. The trim removed 4 bases at V and 6 bases at J, leaving 10 bases unmatched. Germline V lookup: CDR1 MGHRA, CDR2 YSYEKL. A single count supports this clone. Its antigen is not identified. Researchers reported sorting CD4+ naive, central memory, regulatory and stem cell-like memory cells via CD45RO/CCR7/CD25/CD127/CD95/CD27. Expressed TCRB transcripts were sequenced because the entire RNA isolate underwent reverse transcription. Sequencing used immunoSEQ multiplex PCR; TCRdb keeps in-frame clones, though not all of them. This table has around 13,000 clones, more than 40% appearing once.

This rearrangement joins TRBV4-1 to TRBJ2-1, with 9 nucleotides matching TRBD2. Sequencing was carried out using stem cell memory CD4+ T cells from blood. This receptor was taken from a man between 18 and 35 years old in good health. The CDR3 region is CASSPQLAGARNEQFF. As DNA, the CDR3 is TGCGCCAGCAGCCCCCAACTAGCGGGCGCACGCAATGAGCAGTTCTTC.